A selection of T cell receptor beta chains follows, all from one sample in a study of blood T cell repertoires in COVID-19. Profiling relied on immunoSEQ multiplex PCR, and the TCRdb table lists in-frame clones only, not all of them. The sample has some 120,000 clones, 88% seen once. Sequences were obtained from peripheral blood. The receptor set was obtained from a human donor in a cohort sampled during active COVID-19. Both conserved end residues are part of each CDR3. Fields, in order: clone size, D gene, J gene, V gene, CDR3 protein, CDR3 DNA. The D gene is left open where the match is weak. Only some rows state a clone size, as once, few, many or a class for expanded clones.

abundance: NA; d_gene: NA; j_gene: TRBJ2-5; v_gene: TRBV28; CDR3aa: CASSSHTGETQYF; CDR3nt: TGTGCCAGCAGCTCCCACACGGGGGAGACCCAGTACTTC
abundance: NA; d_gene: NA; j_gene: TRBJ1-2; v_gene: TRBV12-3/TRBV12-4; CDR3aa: CASSHGAGNGYTF; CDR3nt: TGTGCCAGCAGCCATGGGGCTGGAAATGGCTACACCTTC
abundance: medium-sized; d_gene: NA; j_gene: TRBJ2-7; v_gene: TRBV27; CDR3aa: CASRIFSAGGEEQYF; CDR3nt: TGTGCCAGCAGAATATTCTCCGCGGGCGGGGAAGAGCAGTACTTC
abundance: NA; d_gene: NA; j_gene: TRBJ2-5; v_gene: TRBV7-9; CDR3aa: CASSLGIGGETQYF; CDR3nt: TGTGCCAGCAGCTTGGGCATAGGGGGAGAGACCCAGTACTTC
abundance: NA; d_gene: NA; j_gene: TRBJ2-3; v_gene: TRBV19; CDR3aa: CASSPVRGEGTDTQYF; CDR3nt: TGTGCCAGTAGTCCGGTAAGAGGTGAAGGCACAGATACGCAGTATTTT
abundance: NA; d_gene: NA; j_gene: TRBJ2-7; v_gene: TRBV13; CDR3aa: CASSFGTGNGEQYF; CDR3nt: TGTGCCAGCAGCTTTGGGACTGGCAATGGCGAGCAGTACTTC
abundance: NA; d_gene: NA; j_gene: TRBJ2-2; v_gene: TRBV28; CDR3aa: CASSLVGAGELFF; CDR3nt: TGTGCCAGCAGTTTAGTCGGGGCCGGGGAGCTGTTTTTT
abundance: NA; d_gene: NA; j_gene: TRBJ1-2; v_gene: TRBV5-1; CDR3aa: CASSVNRMSNYGYTF; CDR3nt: TGCGCCAGCAGCGTAAACAGGATGAGTAACTATGGCTACACCTTC
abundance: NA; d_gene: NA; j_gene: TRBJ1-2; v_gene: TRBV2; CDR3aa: CASPRGGATVNYGYTF; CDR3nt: TGTGCCAGCCCCAGAGGGGGGGCGACGGTAAACTATGGCTACACCTTC
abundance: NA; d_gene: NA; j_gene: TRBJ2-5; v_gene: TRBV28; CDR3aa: CASSFVGAEKETQYF; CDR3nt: TGTGCCAGCAGTTTTGTAGGAGCGGAAAAAGAGACCCAGTACTTC
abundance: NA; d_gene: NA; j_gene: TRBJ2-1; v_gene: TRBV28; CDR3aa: CASSYRTYNEQFF; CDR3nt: TGTGCCAGCAGTTACCGAACTTACAATGAGCAGTTCTTC
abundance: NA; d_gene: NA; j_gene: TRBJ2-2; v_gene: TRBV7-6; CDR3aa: CASSSTEFAGELFF; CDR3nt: TGTGCCAGCAGCTCGACTGAGTTTGCCGGGGAGCTGTTTTTT
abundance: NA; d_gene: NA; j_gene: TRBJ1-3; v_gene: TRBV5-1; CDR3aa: CASSLVGGPGNTIYF; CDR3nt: TGCGCCAGCAGCTTGGTCGGGGGGCCTGGAAACACCATATATTTT
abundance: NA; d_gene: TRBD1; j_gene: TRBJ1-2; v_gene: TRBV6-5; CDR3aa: CASRQGYYGYTF; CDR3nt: TGTGCCAGCAGACAGGGGTACTATGGCTACACCTTC
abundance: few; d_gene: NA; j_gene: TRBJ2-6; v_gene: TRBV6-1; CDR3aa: CASSEASSGANVLTF; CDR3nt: TGTGCCAGCAGTGAAGCCAGCTCTGGGGCCAACGTCCTGACTTTC
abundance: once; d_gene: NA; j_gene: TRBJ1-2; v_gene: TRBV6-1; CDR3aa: CASSERGYGYTF; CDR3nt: TGTGCCAGCAGTGAAAGGGGCTATGGCTACACCTTC
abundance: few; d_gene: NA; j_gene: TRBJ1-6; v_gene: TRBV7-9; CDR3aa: CASSPYGGGSPLHF; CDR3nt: TGTGCCAGCAGCCCTTACGGCGGGGGATCACCCCTCCACTTT
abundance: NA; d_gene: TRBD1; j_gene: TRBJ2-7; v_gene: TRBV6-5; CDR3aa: CASRRTGTASYEQYF; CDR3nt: TGTGCCAGCAGAAGAACCGGGACAGCCTCCTACGAGCAGTACTTC
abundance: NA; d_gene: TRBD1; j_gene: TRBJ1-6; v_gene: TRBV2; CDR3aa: CASSKTGFGSPLHF; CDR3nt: TGTGCCAGCAGTAAGACAGGGTTTGGTTCACCCCTCCACTTT
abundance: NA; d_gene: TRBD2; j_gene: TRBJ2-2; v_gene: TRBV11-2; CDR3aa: CASSLADTGELFF; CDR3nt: TGTGCCAGCAGCCTAGCGGACACCGGGGAGCTGTTTTTT
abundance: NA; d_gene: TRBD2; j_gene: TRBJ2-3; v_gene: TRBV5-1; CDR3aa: CASSSGLAGSTDTQYF; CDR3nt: TGCGCCAGCAGCTCCGGACTAGCGGGGAGCACAGATACGCAGTATTTT
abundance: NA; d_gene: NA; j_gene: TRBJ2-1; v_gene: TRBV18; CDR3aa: CASSPLAGSYNEQFF; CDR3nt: TGTGCCAGCTCACCACTCGCAGGTTCCTACAATGAGCAGTTCTTC
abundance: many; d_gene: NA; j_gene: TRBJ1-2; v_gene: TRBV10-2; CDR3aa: CASSEARVDGYTF; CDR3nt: TGCGCCAGCAGTGAGGCGAGGGTTGATGGCTACACCTTC
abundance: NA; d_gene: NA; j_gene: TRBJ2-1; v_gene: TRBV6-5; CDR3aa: CASRLAPYNEQFF; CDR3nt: TGTGCCAGCAGACTAGCACCCTACAATGAGCAGTTCTTC
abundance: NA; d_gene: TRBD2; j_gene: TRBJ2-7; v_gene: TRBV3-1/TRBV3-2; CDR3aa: CASSQTHSGRSAYEQYF; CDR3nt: TGTGCCAGCAGCCAAACACATAGCGGGAGGTCTGCCTACGAGCAGTACTTC
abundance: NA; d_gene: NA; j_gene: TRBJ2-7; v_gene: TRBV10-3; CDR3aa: CATCPAGSYEQYF; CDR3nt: TGTGCCACTTGCCCTGCGGGGTCGTACGAGCAGTACTTC
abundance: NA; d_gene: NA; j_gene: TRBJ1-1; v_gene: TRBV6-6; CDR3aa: CASAPGPQEIF; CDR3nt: TGTGCCAGCGCCCCCGGTCCTCAGGAAATATTT
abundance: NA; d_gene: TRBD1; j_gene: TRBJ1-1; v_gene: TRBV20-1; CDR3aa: CSASGQGGGTEAFF; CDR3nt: TGCAGTGCAAGTGGACAGGGTGGGGGGACTGAAGCTTTCTTT
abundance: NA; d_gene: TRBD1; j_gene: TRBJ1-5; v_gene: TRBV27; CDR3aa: CASRLTGERNQPQHF; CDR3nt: TGTGCCAGCAGACTAACAGGGGAGCGGAATCAGCCCCAGCATTTT
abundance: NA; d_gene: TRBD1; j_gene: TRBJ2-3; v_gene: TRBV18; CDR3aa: CASSPQGASTDTQYF; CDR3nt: TGTGCCAGCTCACCACAGGGGGCGAGCACAGATACGCAGTATTTT
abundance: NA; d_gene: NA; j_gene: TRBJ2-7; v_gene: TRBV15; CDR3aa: CATSRERGPGNEQYF; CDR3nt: TGTGCCACCAGCAGAGAGCGCGGACCCGGGAACGAGCAGTACTTC
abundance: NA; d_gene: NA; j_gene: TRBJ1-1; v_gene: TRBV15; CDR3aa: CATSRDRGGGSEAFF; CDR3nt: TGTGCCACCAGCAGAGATCGAGGGGGTGGGTCTGAAGCTTTCTTT
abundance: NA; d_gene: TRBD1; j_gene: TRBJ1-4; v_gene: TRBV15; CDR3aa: CATSRVRQGAEKLFF; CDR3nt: TGTGCCACCAGCAGAGTACGACAGGGGGCCGAAAAACTGTTTTTT